This TCR beta chain emerged from a study of T cell changes during pregnancy in multiple sclerosis. The germline CDR1 and CDR2 sequences are SGHTS and YDEGEE. Between the trimmed V and J ends, which lost 6 bases and 14 bases, there was a span of 21 bases. CDR3 length: 14 residues. Assay used: immunoSEQ multiplex PCR; TCRdb lists only in-frame clones, some missing. The sample yields about 60,000 clones, 93% seen once. The chain uses TRBV5-8 and TRBJ2-6; D perhaps matches TRBD2 (6 bases). This receptor was identified in a female donor with multiple sclerosis, enrolled in a pregnancy study. Sequencing was performed on peripheral blood, taken after pregnancy. The CDR3 nucleotides are TGTGCCAGCACCTTCGGGGGTAATGAAAAAATCCTGACTTTC. It is translated as CASTFGGNEKILTF.